The rows below give T cell receptor beta chains drawn from one sample of a study of cytomegalovirus exposure and HLA in healthy donors. Clones were sequenced by immunoSEQ multiplex PCR, and TCRdb holds only the in-frame ones, with some missing. The table has approximately 110,000 clones, 81% seen once; the top ten hold around 1%. Sample: PBMCs. These receptors were taken from a woman in her thirties in good health and CMV-seronegative. Each CDR3 is given with its conserved first and last residue. D genes are given only for firm matches. Not every row has a clone size; where given, it reads once, few, many or a size class.

v_call	j_call	d_call	clone_size	cdr3_nt	cdr3_aa
TRBV11-3	TRBJ2-7	-	-	TGTGCCAGCAGCTTGTCCCTCTACGAGCAGTACTTC	CASSLSLYEQYF
TRBV11-3	TRBJ1-1	TRBD1	-	TGTGCCAGCAGCCCCCCTCGGGACAGGGGAAAAGCTTTCTTT	CASSPPRDRGKAFF
TRBV30	TRBJ1-5	-	-	TGTGCCTGGACGGCGGGGAGCAATCAGCCCCAGCATTTT	CAWTAGSNQPQHF
TRBV5-5	TRBJ1-1	-	-	TGTGCCAGCAGCTTGATAGGCAGGATGAACACTGAAGCTTTCTTT	CASSLIGRMNTEAFF
TRBV30	TRBJ2-5	-	few	TGTGCCTGGCGGCGTTCGGGGGCCCAGTACTTC	CAWRRSGAQYF
TRBV2	TRBJ1-1	TRBD1	-	TGTGCCAGCAGCGACAGGGTTGTAGTAACTGAAGCTTTCTTT	CASSDRVVVTEAFF
TRBV6-1	TRBJ1-5	-	-	TGTGCCAGCAGTCTCCGACAGGGCAATCAGCCCCAGCATTTT	CASSLRQGNQPQHF
TRBV4-1	TRBJ1-2	-	-	TGCGCCAGCAGCCAAGAGTGGAGGCAGGGGTTGAACTATGGCTACACCTTC	CASSQEWRQGLNYGYTF
TRBV6-5	TRBJ2-7	TRBD2	few	TGTGCCAGCAGTCCGGGGGGCGAGCAGTACTTC	CASSPGGEQYF
TRBV29-1	TRBJ2-1	TRBD2	-	TGCAGCGTTGAAACTAGCGGGAGGCACTCCTACAATGAGCAGTTCTTC	CSVETSGRHSYNEQFF
TRBV5-1	TRBJ2-2	-	-	TGCGCCAGCAGCTTGGCGGAGCAGGGTAAAACCGGGGAGCTGTTTTTT	CASSLAEQGKTGELFF
TRBV28	TRBJ2-5	-	once	TGTGCCAGCAGTTTCGGGGTGTCTCAAGAGACCCAGTACTTC	CASSFGVSQETQYF
TRBV2	TRBJ2-1	TRBD2	-	TGTGCCAGCAGTCGGACCGGGACTAGCGGGAGCCATGAGCAGTTCTTC	CASSRTGTSGSHEQFF
TRBV5-6	TRBJ1-2	TRBD1	-	TGTGCCAGCAGCTCGGGGACAGCCGGCGGCTACACCTTC	CASSSGTAGGYTF
TRBV6-6	TRBJ2-7	-	-	TGTGCCATTTCCCGGGCAGGGTCCTCCTACGAGCAGTACTTC	CAISRAGSSYEQYF
TRBV7-4	TRBJ1-3	-	few	TGTGCCAGCAGCATCAGAGCCGGGGGGCGATCCGGAAACACCATATATTTT	CASSIRAGGRSGNTIYF